The sequence of this T cell receptor beta chain was determined in a study of T cell responses to AZD1222 COVID-19 vaccine. The repertoire was sequenced with immunoSEQ multiplex PCR; TCRdb's copy has only in-frame clones and lacks some. The sample lists about 77,000 clones; 92% were seen once. As regards this clone: The antigen remains undetermined.

V was trimmed by 2 bases and J by 4 bases, leaving 11 bases between them. The germline gives CDR1 MGHDK, CDR2 SYGVNS. The length of the CDR3 is 14 residues. Broader study findings: A mostly white British donor set with more females was recruited, and clonal diversity was possibly underestimated.

The sequence was collected from an adult who received the AZD1222 COVID-19 vaccine. Sequences were derived from peripheral blood, sampled 28 days after the second AZD1222 dose. The chain links TRBV25-1 to TRBJ2-5; tentatively, D is TRBD2 (6 bases). The CDR3 DNA reads as TGTGCCAGCAGTGAAGGCGGGATTACAGAGACCCAGTACTTC. Its protein is CASSEGGITETQYF.